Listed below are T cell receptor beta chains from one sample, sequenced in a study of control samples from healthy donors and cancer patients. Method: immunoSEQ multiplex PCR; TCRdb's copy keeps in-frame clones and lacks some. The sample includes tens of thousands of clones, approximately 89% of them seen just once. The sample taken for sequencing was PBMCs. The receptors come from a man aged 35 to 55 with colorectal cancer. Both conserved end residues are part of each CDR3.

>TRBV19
CASSIRGLYGYTF
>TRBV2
CASSPISGLAPITDTQYF
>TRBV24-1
CATMGAGSSEQYF
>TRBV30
CALRAGGPGANVLTF
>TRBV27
CASGLDSSYEQYF
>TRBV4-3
CASSPAWGSPETQYF
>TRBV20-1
CSAAGDHEQYF
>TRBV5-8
CASSPRTSGTGEQYF
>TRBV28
CATLTGDRSYEQYF
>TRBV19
CASSIGRGYQETQYF
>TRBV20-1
CSAGRDSYQHF
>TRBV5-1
CASSAGQGGYEQYF
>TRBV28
CASGGRWEAFF
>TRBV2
CASSDRSGSDEQYF
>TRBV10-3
CAISESGGETQYF
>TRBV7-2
CASSPAKADTQYF
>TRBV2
CASSLKQGYNQPQHF
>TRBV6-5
CASSYSGSSGYEQYF
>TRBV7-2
CASSLGGTGGGQPQHF
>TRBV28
CASSFRDRSTGELFF
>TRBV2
CASSESDTQYF
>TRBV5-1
CASSLASQNTEAFF
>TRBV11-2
CASSRQGVVTEAFF
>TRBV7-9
CASRGTATNEKLFF
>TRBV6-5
CASSYWTGNEAFF
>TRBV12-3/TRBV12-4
CASSTGQYYGYTF
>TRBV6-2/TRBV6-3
CASSYPYGYTF
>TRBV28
CASQWVGNQPQHF
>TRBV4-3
CASSLSGTNTGELFF
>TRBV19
CASSIGGRGYTF
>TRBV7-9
CASSSAGANVLTF
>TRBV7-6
CASSPSPRSINEQFF
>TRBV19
CASSIGTDNSPLHF
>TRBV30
CAWSVLEIAAADENANTGELFF
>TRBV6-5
CASSRGPIYEQYF
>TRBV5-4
CASSPPSGRNHNEQFF
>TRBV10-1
CASSEALPTDTQYF
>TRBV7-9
CATRAGVGRYEQYF
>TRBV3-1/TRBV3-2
CASSQTSGTVLSGYTF
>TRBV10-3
CAIRIAGANEQFF
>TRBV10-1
CASSEIFGQGEENTGELFF
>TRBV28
CASSLVAIHTEAFF
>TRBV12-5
CASGHLAGGQETQYF
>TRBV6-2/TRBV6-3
CASSSSGITGEQYF
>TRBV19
CASSSGRTTGELFF
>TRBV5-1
CASSPGQGISLGYTF
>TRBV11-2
CASSLGSRDRDWANVLTF
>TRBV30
CAWKPGLLGNTEAFF
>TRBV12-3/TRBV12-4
CASSPVGYYEQYF
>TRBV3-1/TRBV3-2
CASSPKSDRNQPQHF
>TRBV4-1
CASSLRTSGSETQYF
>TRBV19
CASSFSLSSYEQYF
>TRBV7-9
CASSPPGQNLYEQYF
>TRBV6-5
CASSPTLYEQYF